One sample yielded the 11 T cell receptor beta chains listed below, sequenced in a study of metastatic and nonmetastatic thyroid tumors. TCRdb re-called the PCR reads with MiXCR. The sample records about 85,000 clones, around 9.1% being singletons. All patients were untreated before thyroid surgery. Material: blood. The receptors stem from a female donor with papillary thyroid cancer or a benign thyroid nodule (not recorded which). Some clones in this sample may be carry-over from other donors' samples.

This clone was seen ten or more times. The V call is TRBV15, the J call TRBJ2-3; D possibly corresponds to TRBD2 (5 bases). Between the trimmed V and J ends, which lost 3 bases and 0 bases, there was a span of 10 bases. The CDR3 loop spans 15 amino acids. Per germline, CDR1 LNHNV and CDR2 YYDKDF (reference sequence). CDR3 amino acids: CATSRGDISTDTQYF. CDR3 nucleotide sequence: TGTGCCACCAGCAGGGGAGACATAAGCACAGATACGCAGTATTTT.

This clone was seen repeatedly, ten times or more. The chain recombines TRBV27 with TRBJ1-2; the match to TRBD1 covers 11 bases. The V and J ends lost 1 base and 8 bases, in that order; junction bases with no gene match: 6. The CDR3 has 15 amino acids. Germline-derived CDR1 and CDR2 are MNHEY and SMNVEV (reference sequence). The CDR3 reads CASSLWGQGGGGYTF. The CDR3 DNA sequence: TGTGCCAGCAGTTTATGGGGACAGGGGGGGGGCGGCTACACCTTC.

There are many counts of this clone. The rearrangement links TRBV10-2 to TRBJ2-5; TRBD1 matches at 9 bases. The V gene end was trimmed by 2 bases and the J gene end by 5 bases; junction bases not matched to a gene: 3. Germline CDR1 is WSHSY and CDR2 is SAAADI. CDR3 size: 14 residues. CDR3 in DNA: TGCGCCAGCAGTGAGCTTGGACAGGGGGAGACCCAGTACTTC. Its protein product is CASSELGQGETQYF.

A few counts support this clone. The junction differs from germline at one of its ends, possibly a read error. Other DNA sequences in this sample translate to the same CDR3. The chain recombines TRBV19 with TRBJ2-7, with D possibly being TRBD1 (5 bases). Germline V CDR1 and CDR2: LNHDA, SQIVND (reference sequence). The length of the CDR3 is 14 residues. The CDR3 sequence is CASSIFAGRNEQYF. The CDR3 nucleotides are TGTGCCAGTAGTATATTCGCAGGGCGGAACGAGCAATACTTC. Full variable domain (rest looked up from reference TRBV19 and TRBJ2-7): DGGITQSPKYLFRKEGQNVTLSCEQNLNHDAMYWYRQDPGQGLRLIYYSQIVNDFQKGDIAEGYSVSREKKESFPLTVTSAQKNPTAFYLCASSIFAGRNEQYFGPGTRLTVT.

This clone turned up a few times. This chain joins TRBV20-1 and TRBJ2-2; perhaps TRBD2 as D (7 bases). This CDR3 is built from 15 residues. V was pared by 3 bases and J by 4 bases, with 15 bases between. Germline assignment: CDR1 DFQATT and CDR2 SNEGSKA (reference sequence). The CDR3 spells CSASQGGGSTGELFF. The DNA of the CDR3 is TGCAGTGCTAGTCAGGGCGGGGGCAGCACCGGGGAGCTGTTTTTT.

At least ten counts were recorded for this clone. The V gene is TRBV7-2, the J gene TRBJ2-1, with TRBD1 identical over 9 bases. The trim removed 6 bases at V and 8 bases at J, leaving 11 bases unmatched. CDR3 length: 15 amino acids. Looked up from germline, CDR1 is SGHTA and CDR2 is FQGNSA. The CDR3 bases are TGTGCCAGCAGTCCCCCGGGACAGGGCTTGGATGAGCAGTTCTTC. Residues: CASSPPGQGLDEQFF.

This clone was seen many times. The rearrangement joins TRBV6-1 to TRBJ2-7, with D perhaps matching TRBD2 (6 bases). Trimming took 0 bases from V and 1 from J, leaving 10 bases between them. CDR1 and CDR2 (germline): MNHNS, SASEGT. The CDR3 is made up of 15 amino acids. DNA for the CDR3: TGTGCCAGCAGTGAAGCTAGCGGCGCTTCCTACGAGCAGTACTTC. It is translated as CASSEASGASYEQYF.

This clone was detected many times. Other DNA sequences of this sample code for an identical CDR3. The gene calls are TRBV2 and TRBJ2-7; D possibly matches TRBD1 or TRBD2 (6 bases each). With 3 bases removed from V and 2 bases from J, the gap between germline ends came to 14 bases. CDR1 SNHLY and CDR2 FYNNEI come from the germline V gene. The CDR3 length is 15 residues. The CDR3, as DNA: TGTGCCAGCAGTGATGCGCAGGGGACTGCCTACGAGCAGTACTTC. It codes for CASSDAQGTAYEQYF.

This clone occurred many times. This chain connects TRBV3-1 to TRBJ2-1; D is unresolved. CDR1 and CDR2 from the germline V gene are LGHDT and YNNKEL (reference sequence). V was trimmed by 4 bases and J by 6 bases, leaving 16 bases between them. The CDR3 consists of 15 residues. This CDR3 is CASSLPAWLGNEQFF. For the CDR3, the DNA is TGTGCCAGCAGCCTCCCGGCCTGGTTGGGCAATGAGCAGTTCTTC.

This clone showed up many times. The J gene is TRBJ2-3, the V gene TRBV7-3, with unresolved D. This CDR3 is 13 amino acids long. Germline loops: CDR1 SGHTA, CDR2 FQGTGA. V gave up 0 bases and J gave up 4 bases, with 5 bases separating them. CDR3 in DNA: TGTGCCAGCAGCTTAACGTCCCCAGATACGCAGTATTTT. It encodes CASSLTSPDTQYF.

This clone came up many times. V gene TRBV5-4 combines with J gene TRBJ1-4; D might be TRBD1 (5 bases). Germline-derived CDR1 and CDR2 are SGHNT and YYREEE (reference sequence). The CDR3 spans 12 residues. The V end was cut by 0 bases, the J end by 14 bases, with 11 bases between. CDR3 sequence reads: CASSLASDTLFF. CDR3 nucleotides: TGTGCCAGCAGCTTGGCATCGGACACGCTGTTTTTT.